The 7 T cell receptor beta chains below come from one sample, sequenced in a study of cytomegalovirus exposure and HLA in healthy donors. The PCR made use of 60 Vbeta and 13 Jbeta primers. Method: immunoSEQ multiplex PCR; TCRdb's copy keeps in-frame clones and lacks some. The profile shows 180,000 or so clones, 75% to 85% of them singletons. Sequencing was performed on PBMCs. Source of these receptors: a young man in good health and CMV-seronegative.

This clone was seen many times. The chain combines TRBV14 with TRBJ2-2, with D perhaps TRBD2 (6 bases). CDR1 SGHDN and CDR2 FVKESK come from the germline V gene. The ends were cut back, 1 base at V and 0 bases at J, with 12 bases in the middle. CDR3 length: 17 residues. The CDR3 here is CASSQVRLAANTGELFF. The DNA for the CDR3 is TGTGCCAGCAGCCAAGTAAGGTTAGCGGCGAACACCGGGGAGCTGTTTTTT. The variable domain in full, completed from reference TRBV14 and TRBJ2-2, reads EAGVTQFPSHSVIEKGQTVTLRCDPISGHDNLYWYRRVMGKEIKFLLHFVKESKQDESGMPNNRFLAERTGGTYSTLKVQPAELEDSGVYFCASSQVRLAANTGELFFGEGSRLTVL.

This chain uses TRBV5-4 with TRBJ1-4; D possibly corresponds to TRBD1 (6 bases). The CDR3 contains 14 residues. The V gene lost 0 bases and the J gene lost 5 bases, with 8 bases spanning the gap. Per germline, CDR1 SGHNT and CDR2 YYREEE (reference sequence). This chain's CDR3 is CASSLGQGNEKLFF. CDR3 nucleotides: TGTGCCAGCAGCTTGGGGCAGGGGAATGAAAAACTGTTTTTT.

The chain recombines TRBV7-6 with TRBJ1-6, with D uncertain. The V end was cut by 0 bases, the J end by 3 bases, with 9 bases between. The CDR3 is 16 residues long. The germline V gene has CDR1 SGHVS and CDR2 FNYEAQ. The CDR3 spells CASSLAETGYNSPLHF. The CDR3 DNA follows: TGTGCCAGCAGCTTAGCGGAGACCGGCTATAATTCACCCCTCCACTTT. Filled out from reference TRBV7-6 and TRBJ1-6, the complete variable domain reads GAGVSQSPRYKVTKRGQDVALRCDPISGHVSLYWYRQALGQGPEFLTYFNYEAQQDKSGLPNDRFSAERPEGSISTLTIQRTEQRDSAMYRCASSLAETGYNSPLHFGNGTRLTVT.

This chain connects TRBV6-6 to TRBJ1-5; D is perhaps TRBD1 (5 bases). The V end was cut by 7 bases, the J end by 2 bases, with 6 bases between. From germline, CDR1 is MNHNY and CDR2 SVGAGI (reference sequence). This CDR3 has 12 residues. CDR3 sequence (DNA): TGTGCCAGCAAAGGGGGCAATCAGCCCCAGCATTTT. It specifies CASKGGNQPQHF.

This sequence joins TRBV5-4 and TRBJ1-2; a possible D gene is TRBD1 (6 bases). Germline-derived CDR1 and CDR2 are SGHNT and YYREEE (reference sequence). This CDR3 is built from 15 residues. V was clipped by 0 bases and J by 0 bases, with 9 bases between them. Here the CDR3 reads CASSLEGGANYGYTF. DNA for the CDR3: TGTGCCAGCAGCTTGGAAGGGGGAGCTAACTATGGCTACACCTTC.

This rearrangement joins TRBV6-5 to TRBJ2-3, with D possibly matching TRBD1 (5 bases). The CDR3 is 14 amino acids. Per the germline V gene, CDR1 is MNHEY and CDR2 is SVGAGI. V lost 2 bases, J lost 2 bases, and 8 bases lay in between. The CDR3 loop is CASSYDRSTDTQYF. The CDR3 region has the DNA TGTGCCAGCAGTTACGACAGATCCACAGATACGCAGTATTTT.

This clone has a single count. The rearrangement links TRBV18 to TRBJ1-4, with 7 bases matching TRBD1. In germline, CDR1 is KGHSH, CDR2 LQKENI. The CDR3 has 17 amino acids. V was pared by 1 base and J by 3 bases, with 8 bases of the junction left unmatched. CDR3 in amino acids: CASSPHPMGQSNEKLFF. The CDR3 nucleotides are TGTGCCAGCTCACCACACCCCATGGGACAGTCTAATGAAAAACTGTTTTTT.